This entry lists 27 T cell receptor beta chains sequenced from one sample in a study of cytomegalovirus exposure and HLA in healthy donors. In the PCR, 60 Vbeta and 13 Jbeta primers were used. Using immunoSEQ multiplex PCR, the repertoire was profiled, and TCRdb retains in-frame clones only, with some absent. In the table there are roughly 220,000 clones, about 74% of which are singletons. Material for sequencing was PBMCs. Receptor source: a woman aged 25 to 39 in good health and CMV-seronegative.

As for this clone: One end of the junction varies from germline; a read error may be responsible. The J gene is TRBJ2-1, the V gene TRBV7-9, with 15 bases that match TRBD2. This CDR3 region has 16 residues. Germline CDR1 is SEHNR and CDR2 is FQNEAQ (reference sequence). For the CDR3, the DNA is TGTTCCAGCAGACGATTAGGACTAGCGGGGGGGGATGAGCAGTTCTTC. It yields the protein CSSRRLGLAGGDEQFF.

V and J are TRBV19 and TRBJ1-5, with 8 bases aligning to TRBD1. The V gene's germline CDR1 is LNHDA and CDR2 SQIVND (reference sequence). The CDR3 loop spans 13 amino acids. J was trimmed by 5 bases and V by 8 bases; bases with no gene match: 5. The CDR3 reads CASGDRRDQPQHF. In DNA, the CDR3 is TGTGCCAGTGGGGACAGGAGGGATCAGCCCCAGCATTTT.

The chain couples TRBV13 to TRBJ1-4; TRBD1 agrees at 8 bases. This CDR3 region has 16 residues. The V gene end was trimmed by 2 bases and the J gene end by 1 base; junction bases not matched to a gene: 3. Per germline, CDR1 PRHDT and CDR2 FYEKMQ (reference sequence). CDR3 amino acids: CASSLKQGVTNEKLFF. CDR3 sequence (DNA): TGTGCCAGCAGCTTAAAACAGGGGGTAACTAATGAAAAACTGTTTTTT.

The chain links TRBV27 to TRBJ2-7, with TRBD1 identical over 9 bases. The V and J ends lost 7 bases and 5 bases, in that order; junction bases with no gene match: 9. This CDR3 contains 14 residues. Germline V gives CDR1 MNHEY, CDR2 SMNVEV (reference sequence). The CDR3: CASTRGQGSDEQYF. The CDR3 coding sequence is TGTGCCAGCACCAGGGGACAGGGTAGCGACGAGCAGTACTTC.

V is TRBV10-2 and J is TRBJ2-2, with TRBD2 identical over 7 bases. V lost 7 bases, J lost 5 bases, and 4 bases stayed unmatched. CDR1 is WSHSY, CDR2 SAAADI, per germline. This CDR3 has 13 amino acids. CDR3 loop: CASTAGATGELFF. The CDR3 nucleotides read TGCGCCAGCACGGCGGGAGCAACCGGGGAGCTGTTTTTT.

The chain uses TRBV19 and TRBJ2-5; tentatively, D is TRBD1 (5 bases). The J call may be faulty, since TRBJ2-7 better matches the DNA end. The CDR3 sequence is 15 residues long. CDR1 is LNHDA, CDR2 SQIVND, per germline (reference sequence). The CDR3 sequence: CASSSDARRAYEQYF. The CDR3 DNA reads TGTGCCAGTAGTTCGGACGCGCGCAGGGCCTACGAGCAGTACTTC.

The chain links TRBV5-1 to TRBJ1-1; perhaps TRBD1 as D (6 bases). This CDR3 spans 12 amino acids. Trimming removed 4 bases at V and 7 bases at J, with 11 bases between. Germline V gene data show CDR1 as SGHRS and CDR2 as YFSETQ. CDR3 sequence reads: CASSADSIEAFF. CDR3 in DNA: TGCGCCAGCAGCGCGGACAGTATTGAAGCTTTCTTT.

J is TRBJ1-6 and V is TRBV2; TRBD1 matches at 9 bases. V shed 7 bases, J shed 6 bases, and the junction held 10 bases outside the gene matches. Germline V lookup: CDR1 SNHLY, CDR2 FYNNEI. CDR3 length: 16 amino acids. CDR3 sequence: CASTLDRGVGNSPLHF. Written as DNA, the CDR3 is TGTGCCAGCACCTTAGACAGGGGGGTAGGTAATTCACCCCTCCACTTT.

CDR3 sequence: CASSDVAGTTTTLSYEQYF. In DNA form, the CDR3 reads TGTGCCAGCAGTGACGTAGCCGGGACTACCACAACCTTATCCTACGAGCAGTACTTC. The chain is built from TRBV6-1 and TRBJ2-7; 7 bases fit TRBD2. Germline V gene sequence: CDR1 MNHNS, CDR2 SASEGT. With V trimmed by 3 bases and J by 1 base, 18 bases remained unmatched. This CDR3 has 19 residues.

The chain is built from TRBV13 and TRBJ1-3; 7 bases are a match to TRBD1. J lost 3 bases, V lost 5 bases, and 19 bases had no gene match. Per germline, CDR1 PRHDT and CDR2 FYEKMQ (reference sequence). There are 19 residues in the CDR3. DNA of the CDR3: TGTGCCAGCAGCGTTCAGGGGGACAGTTTTAATGGTAATGGAAACACCATATATTTT. It encodes CASSVQGDSFNGNGNTIYF.

V is TRBV5-1 and J is TRBJ1-4; no clear D. The V and J ends lost 2 bases and 4 bases respectively, with 9 bases between them. This CDR3 has 14 amino acids. The germline CDR1 and CDR2 sequences are SGHRS and YFSETQ. In DNA form, the CDR3 reads TGCGCCAGCAGCTTTGGGAGGATTAATGAAAAACTGTTTTTT. Protein product: CASSFGRINEKLFF. Based on the CDR3 plus reference TRBV5-1 and TRBJ1-4, the full variable domain is KAGVTQTPRYLIKTRGQQVTLSCSPISGHRSVSWYQQTPGQGLQFLFEYFSETQRNKGNFPGRFSGRQFSNSRSEMNVSTLELGDSALYLCASSFGRINEKLFFGSGTQLSVL.

The chain has TRBV4-1 and TRBJ2-7; D perhaps matches TRBD2 (5 bases). The CDR3 is 15 residues long. Germline V gives CDR1 MGHRA, CDR2 YSYEKL. V lost 1 base to trimming and J lost 3 bases, with 13 bases between them. CDR3 residues: CASSQVRGSNYEQYF. The CDR3 nucleotides are TGCGCCAGCAGCCAAGTACGGGGTTCGAACTACGAGCAGTACTTC.

The rearrangement links TRBV5-1 to TRBJ2-7; possibly TRBD2 for D (6 bases). The V end lost 4 bases, the J end lost 3 bases, and 11 bases lay between the germline ends. CDR1 is SGHRS and CDR2 is YFSETQ in the germline V gene. This CDR3 has 13 residues. The CDR3 is CASSPGEHYEQYF. The CDR3 DNA follows: TGCGCCAGCAGCCCGGGGGAGCACTACGAGCAGTACTTC.

J is TRBJ1-5 and V is TRBV2, with a weak D call TRBD1 (6 bases). Trimming pared 9 bases from V and 9 bases from J, leaving 18 bases between. Per the germline V gene, CDR1 is SNHLY and CDR2 is FYNNEI. This CDR3 contains 13 residues. CDR3 protein: CASARDTRWPQHF. The DNA for the CDR3 is TGTGCCAGTGCCCGGGACACTCGTTGGCCCCAGCATTTT.

V usage is TRBV30 and J usage is TRBJ1-2; D not resolved. Trimming left V 0 bases short and J 8 bases short, with 16 bases between. Germline V gene data show CDR1 as GTSNPN and CDR2 as SVGIG (reference sequence). The CDR3 consists of 14 residues. CDR3 nucleotides: TGTGCCTGGAGTGTAACTTTCGGCGGGGTCGGCTACACCTTC. It codes for CAWSVTFGGVGYTF.

This clone has only one observation. The V gene is TRBV18, the J gene TRBJ2-2; TRBD2 matches at 7 bases. Trimming removed 6 bases from V and 1 base from J; junction bases left unmatched: 17. CDR1 is KGHSH, CDR2 LQKENI, per germline. This CDR3 contains 19 residues. The CDR3 region has the DNA TGTGCCAGCTCCCCATCCACCCCAGACCCGGGGGGGAACACCGGGGAGCTGTTTTTT. Residues: CASSPSTPDPGGNTGELFF.

V usage is TRBV5-6 and J usage is TRBJ1-3; maybe TRBD1 (5 bases). The germline V gene encodes CDR1 SGHDT and CDR2 YYEEEE. CDR3 length: 16 residues. With 2 bases removed from V and 0 bases from J, the gap between germline ends came to 12 bases. CDR3 sequence: CASSFLEGRSGNTIYF. CDR3 in DNA: TGTGCCAGCAGCTTTTTGGAGGGACGCTCTGGAAACACCATATATTTT.

The V and J genes are TRBV29-1 and TRBJ2-2; 8 nucleotides match TRBD2. The CDR3 covers 14 residues. The V gene's germline CDR1 is SQVTM and CDR2 ANQGSEA. The ends lost 0 bases at V and 6 bases at J; junction bases unmatched: 3. The CDR3 reads CSVEDLAGPGELFF. CDR3 nucleotides: TGCAGCGTTGAAGATCTAGCGGGCCCCGGGGAGCTGTTTTTT.

This clone has a single count. The V gene is TRBV7-9, the J gene TRBJ1-1; D perhaps matches TRBD1 (5 bases). In germline, CDR1 is SEHNR, CDR2 FQNEAQ (reference sequence). Trimming removed 1 base from V and 1 base from J, with 10 bases in between. The CDR3 has 15 amino acids. CDR3 DNA sequence: TGTGCCAGCAGCTTAGGGCGGGGGACGAACACTGAAGCTTTCTTT. Its protein product is CASSLGRGTNTEAFF.

The genes are TRBV6-1 and TRBJ1-5; a weak D match, TRBD1 (6 bases). Germline CDR1 and CDR2: MNHNS and SASEGT. The CDR3 has 15 amino acids. The V end lost 2 bases, the J end lost 2 bases, and 10 bases lay between the germline ends. Written as DNA, the CDR3 is TGTGCCAGCAGTGAACGGGGGGCGGGCAATCAGCCCCAGCATTTT. Its translation: CASSERGAGNQPQHF.

This clone appeared once. The chain joins TRBV7-9 to TRBJ2-7; D gene unclear. The CDR3 runs to 15 residues. Trimming left V 1 base short and J 6 bases short, with 16 bases between. CDR1 is SEHNR, CDR2 FQNEAQ, per germline (reference sequence). CDR3 residues: CASSLVTGPPPEQYF. CDR3 DNA sequence: TGTGCCAGCAGCTTAGTAACCGGTCCCCCCCCCGAGCAGTACTTC. Complete variable domain (other parts from reference TRBV7-9 and TRBJ2-7): DTGVSQNPRHKITKRGQNVTFRCDPISEHNRLYWYRQTLGQGPEFLTYFQNEAQLEKSRLLSDRFSAERPKGSFSTLEIQRTEQGDSAMYLCASSLVTGPPPEQYFGPGTRLTVT.

The V and J genes are TRBV7-8 and TRBJ2-7; TRBD2 matches 9 bases. The CDR3 spans 15 residues. With V trimmed by 3 bases and J by 4 bases, 7 bases remained unmatched. Germline CDR1 and CDR2: SGHVS and FQNEAQ. CDR3 amino acids: CASSFAAGGGYEQYF. In DNA, the CDR3 is TGTGCCAGCAGCTTCGCAGCGGGAGGAGGTTACGAGCAGTACTTC.

This clone was observed once. The chain uses TRBV5-8 and TRBJ1-5; 7 bases align to TRBD1. J gave up 0 bases and V 1 base, and 16 bases lay outside the gene matches. This CDR3 has 20 amino acids. Germline V gene sequence: CDR1 SGHTS, CDR2 YDEGEE. The CDR3 loop is CASSLMAGTVGPYSNQPQHF. CDR3 DNA: TGTGCCAGCAGCTTGATGGCCGGGACAGTAGGTCCCTATAGCAATCAGCCCCAGCATTTT.

A few counts support this clone. This chain uses TRBV19 with TRBJ1-5, with TRBD1 matching over 10 bases. This CDR3 region has 14 residues. With V trimmed by 6 bases and J by 4 bases, 3 bases remained unmatched. Germline V gives CDR1 LNHDA, CDR2 SQIVND (reference sequence). CDR3 in DNA: TGTGCCAGTAGGGGGACAGGGGATAATCAGCCCCAGCATTTT. Residues: CASRGTGDNQPQHF.

The gene calls are TRBV7-2 and TRBJ2-2, with D possibly TRBD1 on 6 matching bases. Germline V gene lookup returns CDR1 SGHTA and CDR2 FQGNSA. The V end was cut by 6 bases, the J end by 1 base, with 9 bases between. This CDR3 spans 14 amino acids. In DNA form, the CDR3 reads TGTGCCAGCAGTGGACAGATGAACACCGGGGAGCTGTTTTTT. This encodes CASSGQMNTGELFF. Together with reference TRBV7-2 and TRBJ2-2, the CDR3 gives the full variable domain: GAGVSQSPSNKVTEKGKDVELRCDPISGHTALYWYRQSLGQGLEFLIYFQGNSAPDKSGLPSDRFSAERTGGSVSTLTIQRTQQEDSAVYLCASSGQMNTGELFFGEGSRLTVL.

This clone was seen only a few times. The chain joins TRBV27 to TRBJ2-7, with 8 positions matching TRBD2. Germline V gives CDR1 MNHEY, CDR2 SMNVEV (reference sequence). This CDR3 has 17 residues. The junction had 10 bases not matched to a gene; V was cut back by 2 bases and J by 1 base. The CDR3 DNA follows: TGTGCCAGCAGTTTAAGGACTTCAGCGGGGGAGTCCTACGAGCAGTACTTC. Amino acids: CASSLRTSAGESYEQYF.

V and J are TRBV7-8 and TRBJ2-7; 8 positions agree with TRBD2. The J segment lost 5 bases and the V segment lost 5 bases, leaving 11 bases of the junction unmatched. The CDR3 sequence is 15 residues long. Germline V gene lookup returns CDR1 SGHVS and CDR2 FQNEAQ. The CDR3 coding sequence is TGTGCCAGCAGCACCCGACGAGCGGGAGATGACGAGCAGTACTTC. It encodes CASSTRRAGDDEQYF.